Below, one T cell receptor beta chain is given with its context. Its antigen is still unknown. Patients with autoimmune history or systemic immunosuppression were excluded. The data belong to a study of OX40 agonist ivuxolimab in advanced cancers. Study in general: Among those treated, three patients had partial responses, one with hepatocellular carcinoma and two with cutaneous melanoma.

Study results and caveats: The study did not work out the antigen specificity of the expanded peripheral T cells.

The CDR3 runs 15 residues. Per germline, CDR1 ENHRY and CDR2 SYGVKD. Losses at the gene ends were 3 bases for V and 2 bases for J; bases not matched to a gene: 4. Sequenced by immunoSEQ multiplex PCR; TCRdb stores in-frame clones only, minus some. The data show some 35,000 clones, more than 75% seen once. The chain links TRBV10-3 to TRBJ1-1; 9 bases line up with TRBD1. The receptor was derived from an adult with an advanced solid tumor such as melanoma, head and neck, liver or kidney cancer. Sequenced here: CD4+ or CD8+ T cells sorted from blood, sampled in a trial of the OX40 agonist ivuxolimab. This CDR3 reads CAISDPGQGNTEAFF. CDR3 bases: TGTGCCATCAGTGATCCGGGACAGGGAAACACTGAAGCTTTCTTT.